The 18 T cell receptor beta chains below come from one sample, sequenced in a study of graft-versus-host responses after intestinal transplantation. Antigens for these TCRs are unknown. Generated by immunoSEQ multiplex PCR, the TCRdb table keeps only in-frame clones and is missing some. The sample shows 95,000 to 150,000 clones, approximately 95% of them seen only once. The sequencing here drew on unstimulated CD8+ T cells sorted from spleen or lymph node cells, taken before intestinal transplant. The source is a human donor who received an intestinal transplant.

V and J are TRBV10-3 and TRBJ1-5, with no clear D. The CDR3 runs 13 residues. CDR1 and CDR2 (germline): ENHRY, SYGVKD. The germline V and J ends were trimmed by 0 bases and 6 bases, with 6 bases remaining between them. The CDR3 is CAISESMGQPQHF. As DNA, the CDR3 is TGTGCCATCAGTGAGTCTATGGGTCAGCCCCAGCATTTT.

The rearrangement joins TRBV4-3 to TRBJ2-3, with D possibly matching TRBD1 (5 bases). CDR3 length: 13 residues. Germline values: CDR1 LGHNA, CDR2 YSLEER. V was trimmed by 6 bases and J by 5 bases, leaving 12 bases between them. The chain's CDR3 is CASSADSQDTQYF. Written as DNA, the CDR3 is TGCGCCAGCAGTGCCGACAGTCAAGATACGCAGTATTTT.

The chain joins TRBV9 to TRBJ2-7; D possibly corresponds to TRBD2 (6 bases). With 3 bases removed from V and 3 bases from J, the gap between germline ends came to 16 bases. The CDR3 is 15 residues long. Germline CDR1 and CDR2: SGDLS and YYNGEE. The CDR3 DNA reads TGTGCCAGCAGCGCCACAGGAGGGGCGGGCTACGAGCAGTACTTC. Translated, it gives CASSATGGAGYEQYF.

Here the CDR3 reads CAWSEQQETQYF. As DNA, the CDR3 is TGTGCCTGGAGTGAACAGCAAGAGACCCAGTACTTC. The gene calls are TRBV30 and TRBJ2-5; D is unresolved. Trimming removed 1 base at V and 2 bases at J, with 5 bases between. Germline assignment: CDR1 GTSNPN and CDR2 SVGIG (reference sequence). This CDR3 spans 12 amino acids.

This chain links TRBV5-6 with TRBJ1-2; tentatively, D is TRBD1 (5 bases). The CDR3 length is 12 residues. Germline V lookup: CDR1 SGHDT, CDR2 YYEEEE. V dropped 3 bases and J dropped 8 bases, with 11 bases sitting between them. The CDR3 loop reads CASSSRGGGYTF. The DNA for the CDR3 is TGTGCCAGCAGCTCGAGGGGAGGAGGCTACACCTTC.

On this clone itself: At the DNA level, this CDR3 is encoded by other sequences in the same sample as well. J is TRBJ1-1 and V is TRBV11-3; the D is unclear. The V gene lost 1 base and the J gene lost 0 bases, with 3 bases spanning the gap. Per the germline V gene, CDR1 is SGHNT and CDR2 is YENEEA. CDR3 length equals 13 residues. DNA of the CDR3: TGTGCCAGCAGCTTAGGGATGAACACTGAAGCTTTCTTT. Amino acid sequence: CASSLGMNTEAFF.

The chain joins TRBV10-1 to TRBJ2-5; 8 bases fit TRBD1. The CDR3 extends over 15 amino acids. V lost 1 base, J lost 3 bases, and 4 bases stayed unmatched. The germline V gene has CDR1 WNHNN and CDR2 SYGVQD (reference sequence). The CDR3 sequence is CASSEFADREETQYF. The CDR3 nucleotides read TGCGCCAGCAGTGAGTTCGCGGACAGGGAAGAGACCCAGTACTTC.

The chain uses TRBV30 and TRBJ2-7; D gene uncertain. Trimming stripped 0 bases from V and 5 bases from J, with 2 bases between. Germline V lookup: CDR1 GTSNPN, CDR2 SVGIG (reference sequence). The CDR3 is made up of 10 amino acids. In DNA form, the CDR3 reads TGTGCCTGGAGTGTAAACGAGCAGTACTTC. Translated: CAWSVNEQYF.

The chain has TRBV27 and TRBJ2-3; D may be TRBD2 (6 bases). Trimming took 5 bases from V and 2 from J, leaving 11 bases between them. The CDR3 sequence is 14 residues long. Germline V CDR1 and CDR2: MNHEY, SMNVEV (reference sequence). The DNA of the CDR3 is TGTGCCAGCAGTGAGCGGGCCCCCACAGATACGCAGTATTTT. It yields the protein CASSERAPTDTQYF.

V is TRBV11-1 and J is TRBJ1-2; the D is unclear. V was trimmed by 3 bases and J by 1 base, leaving 9 bases between them. The CDR3 runs to 14 residues. Germline values: CDR1 SGHAT, CDR2 FQDESV (reference sequence). The CDR3: CASSFRNSNYGYTF. The CDR3 region has the DNA TGTGCCAGCAGCTTTCGTAACAGTAACTATGGCTACACCTTC.

The chain uses TRBV6-5 and TRBJ2-5; D is tentatively TRBD1 or TRBD2 (5 bases each). The J call is in doubt because the DNA end fits TRBJ2-7 better. CDR3 size: 14 residues. The germline gives CDR1 MNHEY, CDR2 SVGAGI. CDR3 nucleotides: TGTGCCAGCAGTTACGACCTGGGGGCCTACGAGCAGTACTTC. Translating it yields CASSYDLGAYEQYF.

The V call is TRBV13, the J call TRBJ2-7, with TRBD2 identical over 11 bases. V trimming: 4 bases; J trimming: 2 bases; junction bases outside the gene matches: 10. Germline CDR1 and CDR2: PRHDT and FYEKMQ (reference sequence). This CDR3 is built from 17 residues. Here the CDR3 reads CASSSEKPGLAAYEQYF. The DNA for the CDR3 is TGTGCCAGCAGCTCCGAAAAGCCGGGACTAGCGGCCTACGAGCAGTACTTC.

This chain links TRBV28 with TRBJ2-2; 7 bases are shared with TRBD1. The CDR3 totals 14 residues. CDR1 is MDHEN and CDR2 is SYDVKM in the germline V gene. The J segment lost 4 bases and the V segment lost 3 bases, leaving 2 bases of the junction unmatched. This chain's CDR3 is CASSFRQGTGELFF. The CDR3, as DNA: TGTGCCAGCAGTTTCCGACAGGGCACCGGGGAGCTGTTTTTT.

The gene calls are TRBV7-2 and TRBJ1-1, with a weak D call TRBD1 (5 bases). Trimming pared 7 bases from V and 11 bases from J, leaving 17 bases between. This CDR3 has 12 residues. CDR1 SGHTA and CDR2 FQGNSA come from the germline V gene. This CDR3 is CASNLGGSAAFF. The CDR3 nucleotides read TGTGCCAGCAACCTTGGGGGGTCTGCTGCTTTCTTT.

The CDR3 DNA sequence: TGTGCCAGCAGTCCCCATCAGGACACAGATACGCAGTATTTT. Its protein is CASSPHQDTDTQYF. The J gene is TRBJ2-3, the V gene TRBV28, with no clear D. Germline CDR1 reads MDHEN; CDR2 reads SYDVKM. This CDR3 is 14 amino acids long. Trimming left V 5 bases short and J 2 bases short, with 11 bases between.

The chain combines TRBV28 with TRBJ2-7, with TRBD2 matching over 8 bases. Germline V lookup: CDR1 MDHEN, CDR2 SYDVKM. With 5 bases clipped from V and 2 bases from J, the junction kept 11 bases outside the gene matches. This CDR3 is built from 16 residues. CDR3 protein: CASSPLSSGEPYEQYF. The CDR3 bases are TGTGCCAGCAGTCCACTGAGTAGCGGGGAACCCTACGAGCAGTACTTC.

As to this clone: Other DNA sequences within the sample encode an identical CDR3. The chain couples TRBV9 to TRBJ2-7; D is perhaps TRBD2 (6 bases). Deletions cut 0 bases from V and 6 bases from J, with 10 bases between. Germline V CDR1 and CDR2: SGDLS, YYNGEE. This CDR3 region has 13 residues. CDR3 bases: TGTGCCAGCAGCGTAGGGCCGGGGGTCGAGCAGTACTTC. Protein: CASSVGPGVEQYF.

The chain joins TRBV19 to TRBJ2-2, with D possibly TRBD2 on 6 matching bases. This CDR3 has 15 amino acids. V lost 5 bases, J lost 1 base, and 11 bases lay in between. CDR1 LNHDA and CDR2 SQIVND come from the germline V gene (reference sequence). CDR3 nucleotide sequence: TGTGCCAGTAGTTCTGGGCGGGGGAACACCGGGGAGCTGTTTTTT. Amino acids: CASSSGRGNTGELFF.